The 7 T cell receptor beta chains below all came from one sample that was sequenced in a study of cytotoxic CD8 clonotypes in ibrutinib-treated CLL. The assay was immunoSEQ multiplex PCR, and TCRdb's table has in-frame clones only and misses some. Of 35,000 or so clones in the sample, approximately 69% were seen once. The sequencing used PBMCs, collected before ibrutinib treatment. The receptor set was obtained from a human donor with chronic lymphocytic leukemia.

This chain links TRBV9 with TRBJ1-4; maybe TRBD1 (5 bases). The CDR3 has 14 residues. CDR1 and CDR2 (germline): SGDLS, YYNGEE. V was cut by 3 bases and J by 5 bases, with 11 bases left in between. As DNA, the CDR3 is TGTGCCAGCAGCGCCCGGGACGGGAATGAAAAACTGTTTTTT. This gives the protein CASSARDGNEKLFF.

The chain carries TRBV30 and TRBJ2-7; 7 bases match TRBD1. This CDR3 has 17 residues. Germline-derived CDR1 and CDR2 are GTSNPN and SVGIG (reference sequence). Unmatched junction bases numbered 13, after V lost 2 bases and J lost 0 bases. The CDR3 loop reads CAWSPHWGTVSSYEQYF. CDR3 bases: TGTGCCTGGAGTCCTCACTGGGGGACAGTGAGCTCCTACGAGCAGTACTTC.

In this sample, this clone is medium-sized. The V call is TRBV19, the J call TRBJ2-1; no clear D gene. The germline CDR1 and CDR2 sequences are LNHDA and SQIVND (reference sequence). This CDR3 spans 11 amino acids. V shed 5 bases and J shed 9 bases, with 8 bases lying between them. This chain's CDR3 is CASSRSGEQFF. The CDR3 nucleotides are TGTGCCAGTAGTCGCAGTGGTGAGCAGTTCTTC.

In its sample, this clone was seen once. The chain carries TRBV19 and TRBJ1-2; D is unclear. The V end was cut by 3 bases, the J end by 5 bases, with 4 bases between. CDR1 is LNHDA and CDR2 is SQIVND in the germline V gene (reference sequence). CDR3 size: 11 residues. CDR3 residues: CASSIGYGYTF. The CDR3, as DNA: TGTGCCAGTAGTATTGGGTATGGCTACACCTTC.

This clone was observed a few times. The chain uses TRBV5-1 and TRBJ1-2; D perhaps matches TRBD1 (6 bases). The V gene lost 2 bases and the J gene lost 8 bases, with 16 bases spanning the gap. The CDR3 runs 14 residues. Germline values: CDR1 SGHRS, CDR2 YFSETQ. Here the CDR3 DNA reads TGCGCCAGCAGCTTTGATCCAGGGGTAGGGGGCTACACCTTC. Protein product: CASSFDPGVGGYTF.

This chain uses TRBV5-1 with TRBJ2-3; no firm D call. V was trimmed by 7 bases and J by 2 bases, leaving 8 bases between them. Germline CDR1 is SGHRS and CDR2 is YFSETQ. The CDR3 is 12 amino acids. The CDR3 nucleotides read TGCGCCAGCCATGACCTCACAGATACGCAGTATTTT. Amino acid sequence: CASHDLTDTQYF.

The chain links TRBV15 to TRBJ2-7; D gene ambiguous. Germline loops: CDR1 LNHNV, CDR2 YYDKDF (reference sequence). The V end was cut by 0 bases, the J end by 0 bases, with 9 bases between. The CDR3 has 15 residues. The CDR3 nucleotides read TGTGCCACCAGCAGAGACGTCAAAAGCTCCTACGAGCAGTACTTC. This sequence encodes CATSRDVKSSYEQYF.